A selection of T cell receptor beta chains follows, all from one sample in a study of blood T cells in healthy people across ages. Each CDR3 protein gets one entry after TCRdb re-called the 5' RACE reads with MiXCR. The sample has around 970,000 distinct CDR3 sequences, roughly 47% seen once. The sample taken for sequencing was blood. The receptor set was obtained from a woman aged 55-69 years in good health. Both conserved end residues are part of each CDR3. Fields, in order: V gene, D gene, clone size, J gene, CDR3 DNA, CDR3 protein. A D gene is named only where the DNA matches it firmly. Size tells how often a clone was seen (once, few, many) or the class of an expanded clone, and some rows leave it out.

V gene: TRBV18; D gene: NA; clone size: NA; J gene: TRBJ2-7; CDR3 DNA: TGTGCCAGCTCCTCCACGGGGGTCTACAATGAGCAGTACTTC; CDR3 protein: CASSSTGVYNEQYF
V gene: TRBV29-1; D gene: TRBD1; clone size: few; J gene: TRBJ2-1; CDR3 DNA: TGCAGCGTTGAAGGGCAACAGGGGAGCTCCTACAATGAGCAGTTCTTC; CDR3 protein: CSVEGQQGSSYNEQFF
V gene: TRBV11-2; D gene: TRBD2; clone size: NA; J gene: TRBJ2-3; CDR3 DNA: TGTGCCAGCAGCTTAGGGGCAGGCGGCAGAGCGGGAGGTATAGATACGCAGTATTTT; CDR3 protein: CASSLGAGGRAGGIDTQYF
V gene: TRBV7-2; D gene: TRBD1; clone size: NA; J gene: TRBJ2-5; CDR3 DNA: TGTGCCAGCAACACACAGGGGTTGGGGGAGACCCAGTACTTC; CDR3 protein: CASNTQGLGETQYF
V gene: TRBV7-8; D gene: TRBD2; clone size: NA; J gene: TRBJ2-1; CDR3 DNA: TGTGCCAGCAGCTTAGGGACTAGCGGGAGTGTTTACAATGAGCAGTTCTTC; CDR3 protein: CASSLGTSGSVYNEQFF
V gene: TRBV18; D gene: NA; clone size: NA; J gene: TRBJ2-7; CDR3 DNA: TGTGCCAGCGCACCTTCGGCCTACAATGAGCAGTACTTC; CDR3 protein: CASAPSAYNEQYF
V gene: TRBV5-1; D gene: NA; clone size: NA; J gene: TRBJ2-1; CDR3 DNA: TGCGCCAGCAGCCCTTCAGGGGTTGGAGGGTACAATGAGCAGTTCTTC; CDR3 protein: CASSPSGVGGYNEQFF
V gene: TRBV20-1; D gene: TRBD1; clone size: NA; J gene: TRBJ1-2; CDR3 DNA: TGCAGTGCTAGAGAGGACAGGAACTATGGCTACACCTTC; CDR3 protein: CSAREDRNYGYTF
V gene: TRBV7-8; D gene: TRBD1; clone size: few; J gene: TRBJ1-5; CDR3 DNA: TGTGCCAGCAGCTTAGGACAGGGATATCAGCCCCAGCATTTT; CDR3 protein: CASSLGQGYQPQHF
V gene: TRBV21-1; D gene: NA; clone size: NA; J gene: TRBJ2-7; CDR3 DNA: TGTACCAGCAGCACCATCTACGAGCAGTACTTC; CDR3 protein: CTSSTIYEQYF
V gene: TRBV27; D gene: TRBD2; clone size: NA; J gene: TRBJ2-3; CDR3 DNA: TGTGCCAGCAGCCCTAGCGGGAGTGCGACAGATACGCAGTATTTT; CDR3 protein: CASSPSGSATDTQYF
V gene: TRBV6-5; D gene: NA; clone size: NA; J gene: TRBJ2-5; CDR3 DNA: TGTGCCAGCAGTCGGTCGGGAGAGACCCAGTACTTC; CDR3 protein: CASSRSGETQYF
V gene: TRBV29-1; D gene: NA; clone size: NA; J gene: TRBJ2-7; CDR3 DNA: TGCAGCGTTGAGGGGGCTTTCTACGAGCAGTACTTC; CDR3 protein: CSVEGAFYEQYF
V gene: TRBV28; D gene: TRBD2; clone size: NA; J gene: TRBJ2-7; CDR3 DNA: TGTGCCAGCAGGGGTTCGGGCGGGAGAATCGAGCAGTACTTC; CDR3 protein: CASRGSGGRIEQYF
V gene: TRBV10-3; D gene: NA; clone size: NA; J gene: TRBJ1-2; CDR3 DNA: TGTGCCATCAGTGAGTCAGCGGGGGGCGATAACTATGGCTACACCTTC; CDR3 protein: CAISESAGGDNYGYTF
V gene: TRBV9; D gene: NA; clone size: few; J gene: TRBJ2-1; CDR3 DNA: TGTGCCAGCAGCGTAGGAACGGAATGGGGCTCCTACAATGAGCAGTTCTTC; CDR3 protein: CASSVGTEWGSYNEQFF
V gene: TRBV12-3/TRBV12-4; D gene: NA; clone size: NA; J gene: TRBJ2-7; CDR3 DNA: TGTGCCAGCAGTTTCTCAGGGGTACGGCTCGAGCAGTACTTC; CDR3 protein: CASSFSGVRLEQYF
V gene: TRBV20-1; D gene: TRBD1; clone size: many; J gene: TRBJ1-2; CDR3 DNA: TGCAGTGCTAGACGGCAGGGGGAGAACTATGGCTACACCTTC; CDR3 protein: CSARRQGENYGYTF
V gene: TRBV20-1; D gene: TRBD2; clone size: NA; J gene: TRBJ2-7; CDR3 DNA: TGCAGTGCCGAGCCTAGCGGAAATTACGAGCAGTACTTC; CDR3 protein: CSAEPSGNYEQYF
V gene: TRBV3-1; D gene: NA; clone size: NA; J gene: TRBJ2-5; CDR3 DNA: TGTGCCAGCAGCCAAGCTCGGCTGCAACAAGAGACCCAGTACTTC; CDR3 protein: CASSQARLQQETQYF
V gene: TRBV2; D gene: TRBD2; clone size: few; J gene: TRBJ2-5; CDR3 DNA: TGTGCCAGCAGCGCCGGGACTAGAACCCAAGAGACCCAGTACTTC; CDR3 protein: CASSAGTRTQETQYF
V gene: TRBV10-2; D gene: NA; clone size: few; J gene: TRBJ2-3; CDR3 DNA: TGCGCCAGCAGTGTAGCGCCTCGCACAGATACGCAGTATTTT; CDR3 protein: CASSVAPRTDTQYF
V gene: TRBV7-2; D gene: NA; clone size: few; J gene: TRBJ1-1; CDR3 DNA: TGTGCCAGCAGCACAACAGGGACGGTCGCTGAAGCTTTCTTT; CDR3 protein: CASSTTGTVAEAFF
V gene: TRBV9; D gene: NA; clone size: NA; J gene: TRBJ2-4; CDR3 DNA: TGTGCCAGCAGCCTAGACAACCTAGGCATTCAGTACTTC; CDR3 protein: CASSLDNLGIQYF
V gene: TRBV27; D gene: TRBD2; clone size: NA; J gene: TRBJ2-7; CDR3 DNA: TGTGCCAGCAGTTTAAAGGGAGGGACCTACGAGCAGTACTTC; CDR3 protein: CASSLKGGTYEQYF
V gene: TRBV6-2/TRBV6-3; D gene: TRBD1; clone size: few; J gene: TRBJ1-2; CDR3 DNA: TGTGCCAGCAGTCAACAGACAGGGGCTGGCGGCTACACCTTC; CDR3 protein: CASSQQTGAGGYTF
V gene: TRBV28; D gene: TRBD1; clone size: NA; J gene: TRBJ1-2; CDR3 DNA: TGTGCCAGCAGTTTCCGGACAGGCTTTGGCTACACCTTC; CDR3 protein: CASSFRTGFGYTF
V gene: TRBV20-1; D gene: TRBD2; clone size: few; J gene: TRBJ2-1; CDR3 DNA: TGCAGTGCTGGGAGGACTAGCGGGGCGCTCAATGAGCAGTTCTTC; CDR3 protein: CSAGRTSGALNEQFF
V gene: TRBV20-1; D gene: NA; clone size: NA; J gene: TRBJ2-1; CDR3 DNA: TGCGGTGCTAGCCCTGGCGGGTTAGATGAGCAGTTCTTC; CDR3 protein: CGASPGGLDEQFF
V gene: TRBV20-1; D gene: NA; clone size: few; J gene: TRBJ1-2; CDR3 DNA: TGCAGTGCTGAAGGGGAGGGTGGCTATGGCTACACCTTC; CDR3 protein: CSAEGEGGYGYTF
V gene: TRBV7-9; D gene: TRBD1; clone size: NA; J gene: TRBJ2-4; CDR3 DNA: TGTGCCAGCACGGGACAGGGAGACATTCAGTACTTC; CDR3 protein: CASTGQGDIQYF
V gene: TRBV6-6; D gene: TRBD2; clone size: NA; J gene: TRBJ2-3; CDR3 DNA: TGTGCCAGCAGTAGGGGGACTAGCGGGAGCACAGATACGCAGTATTTT; CDR3 protein: CASSRGTSGSTDTQYF
V gene: TRBV5-1; D gene: TRBD2; clone size: NA; J gene: TRBJ2-5; CDR3 DNA: TGCGCCAGCAGCGCAGGACTAGGGGAAGGATCGGCCCAGTACTTC; CDR3 protein: CASSAGLGEGSAQYF
V gene: TRBV30; D gene: TRBD1; clone size: NA; J gene: TRBJ2-7; CDR3 DNA: TGTGCCTGGAGTGTGTTAGGGGGCGACGAGCAGTACTTC; CDR3 protein: CAWSVLGGDEQYF
V gene: TRBV4-1; D gene: NA; clone size: NA; J gene: TRBJ2-1; CDR3 DNA: TGCGCCAGCAGCCGGTCAACTAGCAGCTCCTACAATGAGCAGTTCTTC; CDR3 protein: CASSRSTSSSYNEQFF
V gene: TRBV29-1; D gene: TRBD2; clone size: many; J gene: TRBJ2-3; CDR3 DNA: TGCAGCGTTGGACTAGCGGGAGGGCGAGCAGATACGCAGTATTTT; CDR3 protein: CSVGLAGGRADTQYF
V gene: TRBV7-2; D gene: NA; clone size: NA; J gene: TRBJ2-5; CDR3 DNA: TGTGCCAGCAGCTTAGTGGTACTTGGGGAGACCCAGTACTTC; CDR3 protein: CASSLVVLGETQYF
V gene: TRBV20-1; D gene: TRBD1; clone size: NA; J gene: TRBJ2-1; CDR3 DNA: TGCAGTGCACCGGGACAGGGCAATAAGCAGTTCTTC; CDR3 protein: CSAPGQGNKQFF
V gene: TRBV24-1; D gene: NA; clone size: NA; J gene: TRBJ2-3; CDR3 DNA: TGTGCCACCAGTGCCCGAGGCCCATCTTGGGACACGCAGTATTTT; CDR3 protein: CATSARGPSWDTQYF
V gene: TRBV28; D gene: NA; clone size: NA; J gene: TRBJ2-3; CDR3 DNA: TGTGCCAGCGTACCTCGCCCTGGATCCACAGATACGCAGTATTTT; CDR3 protein: CASVPRPGSTDTQYF
V gene: TRBV5-1; D gene: NA; clone size: NA; J gene: TRBJ1-1; CDR3 DNA: TGCGCCAGCAGCTTGGCTCGGGGGGCGCGGACTGAAGCTTTCTTT; CDR3 protein: CASSLARGARTEAFF